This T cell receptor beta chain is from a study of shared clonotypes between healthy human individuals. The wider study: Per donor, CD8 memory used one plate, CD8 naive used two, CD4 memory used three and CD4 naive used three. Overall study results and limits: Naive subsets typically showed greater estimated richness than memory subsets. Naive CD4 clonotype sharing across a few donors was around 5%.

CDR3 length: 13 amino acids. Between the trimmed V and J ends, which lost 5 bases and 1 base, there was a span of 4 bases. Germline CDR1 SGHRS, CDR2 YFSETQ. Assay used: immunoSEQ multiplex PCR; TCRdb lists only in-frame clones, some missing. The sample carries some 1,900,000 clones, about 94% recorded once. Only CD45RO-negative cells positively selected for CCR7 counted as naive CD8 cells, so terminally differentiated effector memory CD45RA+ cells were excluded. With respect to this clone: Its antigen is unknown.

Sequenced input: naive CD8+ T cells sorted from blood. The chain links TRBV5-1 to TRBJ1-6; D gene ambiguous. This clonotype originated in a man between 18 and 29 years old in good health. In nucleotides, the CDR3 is TGCGCCAGCAGTCAGTCCTATAATTCACCCCTCCACTTT. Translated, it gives CASSQSYNSPLHF. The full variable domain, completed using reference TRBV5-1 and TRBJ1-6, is KAGVTQTPRYLIKTRGQQVTLSCSPISGHRSVSWYQQTPGQGLQFLFEYFSETQRNKGNFPGRFSGRQFSNSRSEMNVSTLELGDSALYLCASSQSYNSPLHFGNGTRLTVT.